This TCR beta chain stems from a study of cytomegalovirus exposure and HLA in healthy donors (dated by TCRdb to about 2017). In the study overall: According to an earlier analysis of several hundred of the donors, about 180 million T cells yielded some 110 million unique TCR beta sequences and 250 to 350 Gb of sequence data. Rather than drawing on any new phenotypic data, the later analysis identified candidate immune exposures from TCR beta sequences and the way those sequences occurred across donors. Donor age, sex, ethnicity and CMV serostatus were compiled alongside the repertoire data. In a later analysis, previously published TCR beta repertoires from hundreds of donors were re-analyzed and high-resolution HLA genotyping was added so that TCR occurrence patterns could be studied. All discovery cohort repertoires had been generated on a single sequencing platform. The number of typed donors differed by locus: roughly 620-630 for A, B, C, DRB1 and DQB1; 500 to 550 for DQA1; around 610 for DPA1; and around 490 for DPB1. About 310 gigabases of sequencing data and around 87 million unique TCR sequences were included in an early release covering 500 to 750 HLA-typed donors. The study aimed to test whether signatures of past pathogen exposure could be identified by cataloging public T cell receptors. The T cell repertoires of several hundred subjects were profiled by immunosequencing and related to cytomegalovirus serostatus. To predict cytomegalovirus infection status, the study brought together high-throughput TCR immunosequencing, statistical association of individual TCRs with disease status, and machine learning. Class I and class II HLA loci were covered by the typing at four-digit resolution. A later genetic analysis used genome-wide SNP genotypes for about three fifths of the 666 donors, treating that subset as a discovery cohort. The genetic ancestry cluster associated with self-reported Caucasian donors included around four fifths of the roughly 400 genotyped donors. Among some 400 genotyped donors of the cohort, an average of approximately 200,000 unique TCR beta nucleotide sequences was sequenced per donor, of which approximately 19% were non-productive. Four to six DR-DQ haplotypes were handled as single units for association and clustering, since linkage in the cohort was strong. Along with the roughly 670-subject first cohort, a separate validation cohort of 120 different subjects was used. An earlier analysis of fewer than 700 of the donors applied high-throughput TCR beta sequencing to assess whether each TCR beta V gene segment acted as functional or pseudogenic.

The cohort was made up of about 670 healthy bone marrow donors. At the time of sampling, every cohort member was nominally healthy, though immune exposures that went unrecorded were likely present. The donor tested CMV seropositive, placing the donor among the 290 or so seropositive members of the cohort. A peripheral blood sample was collected from each donor, and TCR beta sequencing was performed on peripheral blood mononuclear cells. The Qiagen DNeasy Blood Extraction Kit was used to extract genomic DNA from the blood cell samples. General conclusions and limits of the study: In a later analysis, most CMV-associated TCR beta chains were found to appear HLA-restricted, with HLA associations seemingly driven largely by CMV exposure. The only immune exposure information available for the cohort was CMV serostatus. The classifier was reported to diagnose cytomegalovirus status with high specificity and sensitivity in both the original cohort and the validation cohort. The 87-base-pair reads could not distinguish some IMGT-functional V segments, including TRBV6-2 and TRBV6-3, so those segments were excluded. Because counts were too low, 15 to 20 rarely observed V segments, including chromosome 9 orphons, were excluded from the earlier analysis of 587 of the donors. Correlated functional status among segregating V segments might be attributable to linkage disequilibrium, but an unknown experimental factor could not be ruled out. A total of 150 to 200 TCR beta chains were listed by the study as associated with cytomegalovirus. A later analysis found that HLA-associated TCR beta chains were more clonally expanded and had lower generation probabilities than equally common non-associated chains. In an earlier analysis of approximately 590 of the donors, most TCR beta V segments appeared in productive rearrangements about 87% or about 30% of the time, broadly matching IMGT annotations. A cluster of highly shared sequence variants was judged likely to be a technical artifact of the sequencing pipeline. Three of the identified cytomegalovirus-associated TCR beta chains were confirmed in vitro to be specific for cytomegalovirus antigens. While some public TCRs were present in many individuals, most TCR sequences turned up only very rarely across donors. Strong co-occurrence of HLA alleles, especially DR and DQ, made assigning TCR associations to individual alleles difficult. A later analysis found that TCR association rates varied across HLA loci, with DRB1 alleles showing the most associated TCRs and HLA-C alleles the fewest. Because HLA typing was missing for some donors at each locus, association tests included only the typed subset. In a later analysis, some 18,000 TCR beta sequences were associated with specific HLA alleles at a false discovery rate of 0.05. In a later genetic analysis, fewer N-insertions in productive TCRs were reported among donors in an Asian-associated ancestry cluster than the roughly 710-donor mean. It was suggested by the authors that the approach could potentially be generalized to other disease states and immunological phenotypes. The presence/absence analyses assumed that sequencing depth was roughly uniform across donors, and that assumption may not be true. Only TCR beta chains were sequenced in this cohort, and the absence of alpha or paired-chain data limited detectable features. In a later analysis, several top co-occurrence clusters were reported to appear linked to parvovirus B19, influenza, CMV and Epstein-Barr virus. A later genetic analysis associated a missense DCLRE1C variant with V-gene and J-gene trimming of TCR beta chains, and an independent cohort replicated the association. A further reported finding was that TCR beta sequences accurately predicted the HLA-A and HLA-B alleles for most subjects in the first cohort.

Receptor libraries were prepared by the immunoSEQ multiplex PCR assay. For the multiplex PCR, a mixture combining 60 forward primers for TCR Vbeta segments and 13 reverse primers for TCR Jbeta segments was used. The CDR3 region of rearranged TCR beta genes was amplified from genomic DNA by a multiplex PCR assay. The amplified TCR beta libraries were sequenced on the Illumina HiSeq System as 87-base-pair reads. The study's processing was this. A later analysis tallied tens of millions of unique TCR beta chains across the 666 repertoires, and some 12 million of those chains were shared by two or more donors. Raw reads were error-corrected and collapsed into unique sequences with a nearest-neighbor algorithm that merged closely related sequences to remove PCR and sequencing errors. To assign V, D and J gene segments, CDR3 sequences were aligned to IMGT reference sequences. Each retained sequence needed at least a six-nucleotide match to both a V gene segment and a J gene segment. Rearrangements were called productive when the CDR3 lacked stop codons and stayed in frame with V and J; all others were non-productive. CDR3 was defined by IMGT convention, running from the second conserved V-encoded cysteine to the conserved J-encoded phenylalanine. The earlier analysis of about 610 of the donors excluded sequences that lacked an unambiguous match to a single V gene segment. In an earlier analysis of 587 of the donors, V segments were called functional above 56.7% productive rearrangements and were called segregating when the between-donor standard deviation exceeded 5%. A statistical classification framework was built for diagnosing cytomegalovirus status from the catalog of TCR beta chain sequences. V and J gene assignment, in a later analysis, came from comparing TCR nucleotide sequences with IMGT/GENE-DB human TR gene sequences. The TCRdist pipeline was used in a later analysis to assign CDR3 sequences and most-parsimonious VDJ recombination scenarios. In a later analysis, each TCR beta chain was defined by its CDR3 amino acid sequence together with its V-gene family, and reads without a unique V-gene family were excluded. As a way to deal with suspected cross-contamination and a sequencing artifact, a later analysis dropped 450 to 600 nucleotide sequences that were highly shared and had low generation probability. For each public chain, a later analysis derived a clonal expansion index from normalized ranks of inferred template counts within each repertoire. A later analysis computed generation probabilities with a VDJ recombination model fitted to out-of-frame rearrangements, and checked the results against IGoR. In a later analysis, hypergeometric tests were used to score TCR-TCR, TCR-HLA and TCR-CMV co-occurrence, with a repertoire-size bias correction applied to TCR pairs. To estimate false discovery rates, a later analysis permuted the HLA or CMV assignments 20 times. A later analysis grouped co-occurring TCRs with DBSCAN, adding TCRdist sequence similarity when clustering within HLA-allele-positive subsets. Repertoires with fewer than 30,000 or more than 120,000 public chains, plus five repertoires with anomalous nucleotide sharing, were excluded from co-occurrence clustering. Drawn from immuneACCESS, this table holds only the in-frame rearrangements with V and J called that TCRdb kept. Clones are partly lost; checked studies trace under half to an unresolved V gene and leave the rest unexplained. The V and J calls and clone size are taken from that table; D and trimming were inferred from the DNA. The sample has about 160,000 clones on record, about 80% of them singletons. The ten largest clones capture approximately 8.7% of the sample.

The CDR3 numbers 12 residues from cysteine through phenylalanine. This entry keeps only the CDR3 DNA: 36 bases, framed from base 1. CDR1 and CDR2 were assigned from the germline V gene (reference sequence) as MNHNY and SVGAGI. Comments on this clone: Its antigen specificity is not known. Nothing much larger sits one base from this clone, and base qualities are not available.

This clonotype was obtained from a man between 18 and 29 years old in good health and CMV-seropositive. Sequencing was done on a sample of PBMCs. The sequence joins TRBV6-6 to TRBJ2-1; TRBD2 is perhaps the D gene, given 6 matching bases. The DNA sequence is as follows: TGTACCACCCTCCTGGGAGGCAATGAGCAGTTCTTC. This gives the protein CTTLLGGNEQFF.